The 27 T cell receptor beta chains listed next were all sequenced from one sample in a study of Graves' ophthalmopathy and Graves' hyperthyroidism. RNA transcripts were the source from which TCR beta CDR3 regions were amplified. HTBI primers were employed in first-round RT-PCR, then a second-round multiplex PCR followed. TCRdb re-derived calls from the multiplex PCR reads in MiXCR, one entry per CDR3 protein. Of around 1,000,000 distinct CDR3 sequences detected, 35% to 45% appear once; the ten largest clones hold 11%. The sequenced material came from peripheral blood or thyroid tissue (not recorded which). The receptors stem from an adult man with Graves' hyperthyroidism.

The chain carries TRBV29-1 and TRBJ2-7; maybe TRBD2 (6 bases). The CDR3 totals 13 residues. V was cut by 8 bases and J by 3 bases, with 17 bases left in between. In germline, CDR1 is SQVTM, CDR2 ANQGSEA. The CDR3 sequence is CSTLADTSYEQYF. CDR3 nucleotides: TGCAGCACTTTAGCGGATACCAGCTACGAGCAGTACTTC.

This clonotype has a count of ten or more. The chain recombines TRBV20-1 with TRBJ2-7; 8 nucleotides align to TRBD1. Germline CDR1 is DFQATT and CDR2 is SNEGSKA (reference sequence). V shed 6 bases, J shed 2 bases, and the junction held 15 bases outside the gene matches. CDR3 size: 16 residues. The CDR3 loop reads CSATDPTGEMAYEQYF. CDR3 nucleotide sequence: TGCAGTGCCACCGATCCGACAGGGGAAATGGCCTACGAGCAGTACTTC.

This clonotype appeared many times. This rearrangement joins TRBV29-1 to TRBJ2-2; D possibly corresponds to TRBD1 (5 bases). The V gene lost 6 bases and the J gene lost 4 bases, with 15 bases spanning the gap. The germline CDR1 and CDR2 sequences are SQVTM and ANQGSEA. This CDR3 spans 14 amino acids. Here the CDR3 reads CSVPFQGLTGELFF. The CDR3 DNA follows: TGCAGCGTCCCTTTTCAGGGCCTCACCGGGGAGCTGTTTTTT.

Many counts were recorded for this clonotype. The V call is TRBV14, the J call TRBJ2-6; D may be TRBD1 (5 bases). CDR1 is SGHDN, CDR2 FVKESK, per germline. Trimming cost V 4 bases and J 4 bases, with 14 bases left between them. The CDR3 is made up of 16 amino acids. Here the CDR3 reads CASSPRQIAGANVLTF. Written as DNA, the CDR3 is TGTGCCAGCAGCCCGAGACAGATCGCCGGGGCCAACGTCCTGACTTTC.

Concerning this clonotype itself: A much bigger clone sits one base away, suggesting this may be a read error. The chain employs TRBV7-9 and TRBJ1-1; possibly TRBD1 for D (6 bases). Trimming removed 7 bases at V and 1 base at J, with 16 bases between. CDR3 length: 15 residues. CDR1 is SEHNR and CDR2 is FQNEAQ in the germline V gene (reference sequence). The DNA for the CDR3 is TGTGCCAGCACTTTCTCCGGGACAACGAACACTGAAGCTTTCTTT. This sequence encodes CASTFSGTTNTEAFF. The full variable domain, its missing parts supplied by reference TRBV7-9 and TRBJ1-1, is DTGVSQNPRHKITKRGQNVTFRCDPISEHNRLYWYRQTLGQGPEFLTYFQNEAQLEKSRLLSDRFSAERPKGSFSTLEIQRTEQGDSAMYLCASTFSGTTNTEAFFGQGTRLTVV.

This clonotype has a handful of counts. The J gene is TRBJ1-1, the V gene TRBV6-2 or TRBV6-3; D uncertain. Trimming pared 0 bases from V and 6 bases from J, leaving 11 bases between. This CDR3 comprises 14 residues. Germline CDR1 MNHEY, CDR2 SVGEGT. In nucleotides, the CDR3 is TGTGCCAGCAGTTACTCGGCCCCCTGGGCTGAAGCTTTCTTT. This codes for CASSYSAPWAEAFF.

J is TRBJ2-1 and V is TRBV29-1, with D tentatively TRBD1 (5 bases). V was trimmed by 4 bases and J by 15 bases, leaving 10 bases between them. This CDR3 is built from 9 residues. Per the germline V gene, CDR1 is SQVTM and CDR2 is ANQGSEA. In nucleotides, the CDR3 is TGCAGCGTTGGCAGGGTGGCGTTCTTC. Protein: CSVGRVAFF.

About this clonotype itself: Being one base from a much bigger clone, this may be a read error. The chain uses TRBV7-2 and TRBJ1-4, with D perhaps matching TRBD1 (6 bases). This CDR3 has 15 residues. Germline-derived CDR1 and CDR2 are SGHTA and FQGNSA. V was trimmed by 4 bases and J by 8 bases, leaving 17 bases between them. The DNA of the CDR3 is TGTGCCAGCAGCTCTACAATGACAGGAGCCGAAAAACTGTTTTTT. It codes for CASSSTMTGAEKLFF.

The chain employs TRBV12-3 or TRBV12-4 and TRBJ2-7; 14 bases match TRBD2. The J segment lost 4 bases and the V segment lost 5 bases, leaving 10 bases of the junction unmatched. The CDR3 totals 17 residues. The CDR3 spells CASSPGLAGGSRYEQYF. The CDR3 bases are TGTGCCAGCAGTCCCGGACTAGCGGGAGGAAGTCGGTACGAGCAGTACTTC.

CDR3 nucleotides: TGTGCCAGCAGTTTAGACGGGCCGGGACAGGGAAGTGAAAAACTGTTTTTT. It encodes CASSLDGPGQGSEKLFF. The chain links TRBV12-3 or TRBV12-4 to TRBJ1-4, with 9 bases lining up with TRBD1. The V segment lost 1 base and the J segment 7 bases; nucleotides outside the gene matches: 10. CDR3 size: 17 residues.

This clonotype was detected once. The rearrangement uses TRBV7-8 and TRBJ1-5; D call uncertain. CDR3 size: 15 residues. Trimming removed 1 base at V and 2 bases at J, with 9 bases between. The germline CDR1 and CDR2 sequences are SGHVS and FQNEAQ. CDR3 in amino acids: CASSLGFRGNQPQHF. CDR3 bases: TGTGCCAGCAGCTTAGGGTTCCGGGGCAATCAGCCCCAGCATTTT.

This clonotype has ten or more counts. CDR3 in DNA: TGCAGCGGAAGCGGGGACCTCTATGGCTACACCTTC. Amino acids: CSGSGDLYGYTF. The chain uses TRBV29-1 and TRBJ1-2, with D perhaps matching TRBD1 (5 bases). V lost 7 bases to trimming and J lost 4 bases, with 13 bases between them. This CDR3 has 12 amino acids. In germline, CDR1 is SQVTM, CDR2 ANQGSEA.

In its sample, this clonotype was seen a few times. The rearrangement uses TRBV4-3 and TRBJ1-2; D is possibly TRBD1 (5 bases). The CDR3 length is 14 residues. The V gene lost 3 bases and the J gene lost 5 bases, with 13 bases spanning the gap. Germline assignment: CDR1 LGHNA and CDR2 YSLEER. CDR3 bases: TGCGCCAGCAGCCACTACAGGTGGACTTATGGCTACACCTTC. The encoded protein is CASSHYRWTYGYTF.

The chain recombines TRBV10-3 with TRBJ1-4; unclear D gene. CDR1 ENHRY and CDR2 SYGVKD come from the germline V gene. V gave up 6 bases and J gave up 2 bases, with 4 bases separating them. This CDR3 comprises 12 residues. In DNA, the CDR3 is TGTGCCATCAGGTCTACTAATGAAAAACTGTTTTTT. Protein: CAIRSTNEKLFF.

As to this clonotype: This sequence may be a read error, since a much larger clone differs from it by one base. CDR3 residues: CASSDAAGNEQYF. CDR3 nucleotide sequence: TGTGCCAGCAGTGACGCTGCCGGGAACGAGCAGTACTTC. The V and J genes are TRBV6-5 and TRBJ2-7; a possible D gene is TRBD2 (5 bases). CDR1 is MNHEY and CDR2 is SVGAGI in the germline V gene. This CDR3 has 13 amino acids. The V gene lost 5 bases and the J gene lost 5 bases, with 13 bases spanning the gap.

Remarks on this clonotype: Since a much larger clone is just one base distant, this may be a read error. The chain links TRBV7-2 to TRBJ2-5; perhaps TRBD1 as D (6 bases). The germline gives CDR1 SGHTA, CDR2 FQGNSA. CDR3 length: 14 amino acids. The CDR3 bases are TGTGCCGGCAGCCAAACACAGGGCTTAGAGACCCAGTACTTC. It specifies CAGSQTQGLETQYF. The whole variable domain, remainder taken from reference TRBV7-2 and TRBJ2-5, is GAGVSQSPSNKVTEKGKDVELRCDPISGHTALYWYRQSLGQGLEFLIYFQGNSAPDKSGLPSDRFSAERTGGSVSTLTIQRTQQEDSAVYLCAGSQTQGLETQYFGPGTRLLVL.

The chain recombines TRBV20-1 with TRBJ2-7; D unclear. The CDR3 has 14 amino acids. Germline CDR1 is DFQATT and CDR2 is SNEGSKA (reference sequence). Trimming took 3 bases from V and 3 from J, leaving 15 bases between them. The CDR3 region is CSARAAHDLYEQYF. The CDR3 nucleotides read TGCAGTGCTAGGGCTGCCCATGACCTCTACGAGCAGTACTTC.

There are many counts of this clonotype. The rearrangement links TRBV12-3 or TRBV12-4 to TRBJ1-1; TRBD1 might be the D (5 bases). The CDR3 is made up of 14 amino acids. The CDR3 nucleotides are TGTGCAGCCTCCTGGGGGGACGGGAACACTGAAGCTTTCTTT. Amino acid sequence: CAASWGDGNTEAFF.

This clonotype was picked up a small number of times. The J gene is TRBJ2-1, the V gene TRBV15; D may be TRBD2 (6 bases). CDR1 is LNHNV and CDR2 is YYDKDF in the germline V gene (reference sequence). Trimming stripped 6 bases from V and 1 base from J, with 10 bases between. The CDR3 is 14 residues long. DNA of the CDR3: TGTGCCACCAGTTCCGGAGGGTCCTACAATGAGCAGTTCTTC. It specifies CATSSGGSYNEQFF.

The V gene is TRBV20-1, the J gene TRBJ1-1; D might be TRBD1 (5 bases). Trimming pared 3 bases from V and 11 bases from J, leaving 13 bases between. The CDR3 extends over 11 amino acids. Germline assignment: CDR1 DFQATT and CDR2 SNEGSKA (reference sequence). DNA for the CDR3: TGCAGTGCTAGTGTGGGCAGGGAGGCTTTCTTT. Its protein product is CSASVGREAFF.

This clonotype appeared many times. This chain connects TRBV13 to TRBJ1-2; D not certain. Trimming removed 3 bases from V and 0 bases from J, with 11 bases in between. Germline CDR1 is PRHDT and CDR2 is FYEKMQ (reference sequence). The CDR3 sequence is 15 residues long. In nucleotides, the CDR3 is TGTGCCAGCAGCTTCGTATCCTCCACTAACTATGGCTACACCTTC. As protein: CASSFVSSTNYGYTF.

CDR3: CASSRGTREGAQYF. The CDR3 nucleotides are TGTGCCAGCAGCCGCGGGACGCGAGAAGGGGCCCAGTACTTC. V usage is TRBV7-2 and J usage is TRBJ2-5; a weak D match, TRBD2 (6 bases). CDR1 and CDR2 (germline): SGHTA, FQGNSA. Trimming left V 5 bases short and J 9 bases short, with 19 bases between. The CDR3 has 14 residues.

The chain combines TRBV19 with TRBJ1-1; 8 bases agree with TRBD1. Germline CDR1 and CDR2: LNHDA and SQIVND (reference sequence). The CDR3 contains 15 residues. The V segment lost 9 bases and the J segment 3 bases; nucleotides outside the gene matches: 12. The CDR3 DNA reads TGTGCCAGCAGTTCCAGGGGGCGCGGGGACACTGAAGCTTTCTTT. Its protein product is CASSSRGRGDTEAFF.

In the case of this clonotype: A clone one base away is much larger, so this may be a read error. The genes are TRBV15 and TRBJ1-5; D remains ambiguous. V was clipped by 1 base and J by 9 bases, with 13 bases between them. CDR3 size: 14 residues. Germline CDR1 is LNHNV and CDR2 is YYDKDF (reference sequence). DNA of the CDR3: TGTGCCACCAGCAGAGGACGGGAGCTAGCGCCCCAGCATTTT. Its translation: CATSRGRELAPQHF.

The CDR3 DNA is TGTGCCAGCACTCACCGCCGGGACGAGCAGTACTTC. This encodes CASTHRRDEQYF. J is TRBJ2-7 and V is TRBV6-2 or TRBV6-3; unclear D gene. The V gene lost 7 bases and the J gene lost 5 bases, with 12 bases spanning the gap. Germline V lookup: CDR1 MNHEY, CDR2 SVGEGT. The CDR3 totals 12 residues.

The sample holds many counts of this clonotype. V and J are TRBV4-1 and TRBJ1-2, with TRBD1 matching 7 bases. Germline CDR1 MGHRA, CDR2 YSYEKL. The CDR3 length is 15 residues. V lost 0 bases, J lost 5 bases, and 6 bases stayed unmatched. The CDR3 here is CASSQDLGTAYGYTF. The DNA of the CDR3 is TGCGCCAGCAGCCAAGATCTCGGGACAGCTTATGGCTACACCTTC.

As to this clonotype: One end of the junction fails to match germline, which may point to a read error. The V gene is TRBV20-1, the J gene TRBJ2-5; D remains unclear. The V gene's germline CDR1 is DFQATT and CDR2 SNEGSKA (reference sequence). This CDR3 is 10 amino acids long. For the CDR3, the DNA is TGCAGTGCCGGCCTGGAGACCCAGAACTTC. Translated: CSAGLETQNF.